The 23 T cell receptor beta chains listed next were all sequenced from one sample in a study of PD-L1 blockade in urothelial cancer. Measured with immunoSEQ multiplex PCR; TCRdb has only the in-frame clones, and not every one. The table shows 44,000 or so clones, with approximately 89% occurring only once. The specimen comprised PBMCs, sampled around atezolizumab (anti-PD-L1) treatment. The receptors stem from an elderly man with urothelial cancer.

The chain carries TRBV9 and TRBJ1-2, with D perhaps matching TRBD1 (6 bases). CDR1 and CDR2 from the germline V gene are SGDLS and YYNGEE. The germline V and J ends were trimmed by 0 bases and 4 bases, with 19 bases remaining between them. The CDR3 covers 17 residues. The CDR3 DNA sequence: TGTGCCAGCAGCGTAGGACCCGGGGGGGGCCTTGGCTATGGCTACACCTTC. Its protein product is CASSVGPGGGLGYGYTF.

V is TRBV28 and J is TRBJ1-1; 10 bases are a match to TRBD1. Losses at the gene ends were 4 bases for V and 0 bases for J; bases not matched to a gene: 20. Looked up from germline, CDR1 is MDHEN and CDR2 is SYDVKM. The length of the CDR3 is 21 residues. CDR3 DNA: TGTGCCAGCAGTTCCCCTGACAGGGGGCGCCGGGAAGACGAGATGAACACTGAAGCTTTCTTT. It is translated as CASSSPDRGRREDEMNTEAFF.

The CDR3 nucleotides are TGTGCCAGCAGTAGGGGGACAGACAATGAGCAGTTCTTC. Amino acid sequence: CASSRGTDNEQFF. This chain joins TRBV6-6 and TRBJ2-1, with 7 bases matching TRBD1. The trim removed 5 bases at V and 5 bases at J, leaving 3 bases unmatched. This CDR3 contains 13 residues. Germline V lookup: CDR1 MNHNY, CDR2 SVGAGI (reference sequence).

This chain links TRBV30 with TRBJ1-1; D remains ambiguous. The V end was cut by 1 base, the J end by 7 bases, with 10 bases between. CDR1 and CDR2 (germline): GTSNPN, SVGIG (reference sequence). The CDR3 loop spans 12 amino acids. The CDR3 protein is CAWSDLLYEAFF. The CDR3 DNA reads TGTGCCTGGAGTGACCTATTATATGAAGCTTTCTTT.

The CDR3 coding sequence is TGTGCCAGTAGTATCTCACGGGGACAGGGTGGAAGGTACGAGCAGTACTTC. Its protein is CASSISRGQGGRYEQYF. The rearrangement uses TRBV19 and TRBJ2-7; 9 positions agree with TRBD1. With V trimmed by 3 bases and J by 4 bases, 13 bases remained unmatched. The CDR3 contains 17 residues. CDR1 and CDR2 (germline): LNHDA, SQIVND (reference sequence).

This clone showed up just once. The chain carries TRBV7-9 and TRBJ1-1; TRBD1 agrees at 9 bases. CDR3 length equals 15 residues. Unmatched junction bases numbered 8, after V lost 5 bases and J lost 4 bases. Germline assignment: CDR1 SEHNR and CDR2 FQNEAQ (reference sequence). CDR3 sequence reads: CASSQQGAPGTEAFF. CDR3 nucleotides: TGTGCCAGCAGCCAACAGGGGGCGCCGGGCACTGAAGCTTTCTTT.

This chain links TRBV30 with TRBJ2-1; 8 nucleotides agree with TRBD2. This CDR3 is built from 14 residues. CDR1 GTSNPN and CDR2 SVGIG come from the germline V gene (reference sequence). The J segment lost 6 bases and the V segment lost 2 bases, leaving 6 bases of the junction unmatched. The CDR3 loop is CAWSKSGSRNEQFF. CDR3 bases: TGTGCCTGGAGTAAGAGCGGGAGTCGCAATGAGCAGTTCTTC.

This chain joins TRBV2 and TRBJ1-1; 10 bases are a match to TRBD1. The CDR3 is made up of 16 amino acids. In germline, CDR1 is SNHLY, CDR2 FYNNEI. V lost 5 bases to trimming and J lost 0 bases; unmatched junction nucleotides: 6. The CDR3 protein is CASSRTGGLMNTEAFF. CDR3 nucleotides: TGTGCCAGCAGTCGGACAGGGGGGCTGATGAACACTGAAGCTTTCTTT.

This clone has more than one count but fewer than ten. CDR3 sequence (DNA): TGTGCCAGCTCACCAACAGGGGGCGCGGGCGAGCAGTACTTC. Translated: CASSPTGGAGEQYF. The rearrangement joins TRBV18 to TRBJ2-7, with TRBD1 matching 9 bases. V lost 2 bases to trimming and J lost 6 bases; unmatched junction nucleotides: 5. The CDR3 runs 14 residues. The germline CDR1 and CDR2 sequences are KGHSH and LQKENI.

This clone came up once. This rearrangement joins TRBV5-1 to TRBJ1-1; 9 bases are a match to TRBD1. Germline CDR1 SGHRS, CDR2 YFSETQ. V was pared by 0 bases and J by 3 bases, with 3 bases of the junction left unmatched. CDR3 length: 15 residues. CDR3 coding DNA: TGCGCCAGCAGCTTGGGGGACAGGGTCGACACTGAAGCTTTCTTT. It codes for CASSLGDRVDTEAFF.

This sequence joins TRBV28 and TRBJ2-7; D call uncertain. This CDR3 comprises 13 residues. Germline CDR1 and CDR2: MDHEN and SYDVKM. Here the CDR3 reads CASSSDPSSLIAV. The CDR3 coding sequence is TGTGCCAGCAGCTCAGATCCTTCAAGTTTAATAGCCGTC.

The chain has TRBV7-2 and TRBJ1-5; 9 positions match TRBD1. With V trimmed by 5 bases and J by 1 base, 3 bases remained unmatched. The CDR3 totals 15 residues. Germline V lookup: CDR1 SGHTA, CDR2 FQGNSA. CDR3 sequence reads: CASSVGTGSNQPQHF. The DNA of the CDR3 is TGTGCCAGCAGCGTCGGGACAGGGAGCAATCAGCCCCAGCATTTT.

The chain combines TRBV5-5 with TRBJ1-1, with D uncertain. The V end lost 4 bases, the J end lost 2 bases, and 9 bases lay between the germline ends. The CDR3 extends over 13 amino acids. CDR1 SGHKS and CDR2 YYEKEE come from the germline V gene (reference sequence). CDR3 DNA: TGTGCCAGCAGCCCGTATGGCAACACTGAAGCTTTCTTT. As protein: CASSPYGNTEAFF.

The chain joins TRBV5-1 to TRBJ2-1; 8 bases align to TRBD2. CDR1 is SGHRS and CDR2 is YFSETQ in the germline V gene. The CDR3 length is 13 residues. The V segment lost 4 bases and the J segment 6 bases; nucleotides outside the gene matches: 3. CDR3: CASSMGLVNEQFF. CDR3 sequence (DNA): TGCGCCAGCAGCATGGGACTAGTCAATGAGCAGTTCTTC. Drawing the rest from reference TRBV5-1 and TRBJ2-1, the complete variable domain is KAGVTQTPRYLIKTRGQQVTLSCSPISGHRSVSWYQQTPGQGLQFLFEYFSETQRNKGNFPGRFSGRQFSNSRSEMNVSTLELGDSALYLCASSMGLVNEQFFGPGTRLTVL.

This clone was detected a few times. This chain joins TRBV4-3 and TRBJ2-1; tentatively, D is TRBD1 (6 bases). There are 13 residues in the CDR3. Germline CDR1 is LGHNA and CDR2 is YSLEER. V lost 1 base, J lost 5 bases, and 6 bases lay in between. The CDR3 loop reads CASSQAGDNEQFF. The CDR3 region has the DNA TGCGCCAGCAGCCAAGCAGGGGACAATGAGCAGTTCTTC.

The rearrangement links TRBV9 to TRBJ2-7; tentative D call: TRBD1 (5 bases). CDR1 is SGDLS, CDR2 YYNGEE, per germline. This CDR3 has 15 residues. V lost 4 bases and J 0 bases, leaving 14 bases between the germline ends. CDR3 sequence reads: CASSLGQSVSYEQYF. The CDR3 DNA is TGTGCCAGCAGCCTGGGGCAATCTGTCTCCTACGAGCAGTACTTC.

In this sample, this clone turned up once. The V call is TRBV5-1, the J call TRBJ2-7, with TRBD2 matching 12 bases. CDR3 length: 18 amino acids. J was trimmed by 0 bases and V by 0 bases; bases with no gene match: 7. Germline V gene sequence: CDR1 SGHRS, CDR2 YFSETQ. In DNA, the CDR3 is TGCGCCAGCAGCTTGGCCGCTAGCGGGAGGGGGACCTCCTACGAGCAGTACTTC. Its protein product is CASSLAASGRGTSYEQYF.

This chain joins TRBV18 and TRBJ2-1; possible D gene TRBD1, 6 bases. V was pared by 0 bases and J by 8 bases, with 11 bases between. The V gene's germline CDR1 is KGHSH and CDR2 LQKENI. The CDR3 is 14 amino acids. Here the CDR3 reads CASSPPMGQDEQFF. As DNA, the CDR3 is TGTGCCAGCTCACCACCGATGGGACAAGATGAGCAGTTCTTC.

The chain joins TRBV27 to TRBJ1-5; D gene ambiguous. This CDR3 has 13 amino acids. Germline loops: CDR1 MNHEY, CDR2 SMNVEV (reference sequence). V gave up 5 bases and J gave up 6 bases, with 11 bases separating them. DNA of the CDR3: TGTGCCAGCAGTCCATCACTCCGTCAGCCCCAGCATTTT. It translates to CASSPSLRQPQHF.

The chain has TRBV2 and TRBJ1-5; 7 bases match TRBD1. The CDR3 is made up of 13 amino acids. Germline values: CDR1 SNHLY, CDR2 FYNNEI. The V gene end was trimmed by 6 bases and the J gene end by 6 bases; junction bases not matched to a gene: 5. CDR3 nucleotides: TGTGCCAGCAGACTCGGGACAGTTCAGCCCCAGCATTTT. Residues: CASRLGTVQPQHF.

V and J are TRBV28 and TRBJ1-2, with 10 bases matching TRBD1. V lost 6 bases to trimming and J lost 8 bases; unmatched junction nucleotides: 9. The CDR3 is 14 residues long. Germline assignment: CDR1 MDHEN and CDR2 SYDVKM. Here the CDR3 DNA reads TGTGCCAGCAGCCGCCCGACAGGGGGCGAGGGCTACACCTTC. As protein: CASSRPTGGEGYTF.

V gene TRBV5-1 combines with J gene TRBJ2-4, with 8 bases identical to TRBD1. This CDR3 has 14 residues. Germline V gene sequence: CDR1 SGHRS, CDR2 YFSETQ. The J segment lost 3 bases and the V segment lost 4 bases, leaving 3 bases of the junction unmatched. This CDR3 is CASSQTGVKNIQYF. CDR3 nucleotide sequence: TGCGCCAGCAGCCAGACAGGGGTCAAAAACATTCAGTACTTC.

This clone has a single count. The CDR3, as DNA: TGTGCCAGCAGTCCCACGACAGGGAGTTCTGGAAATGAGCAGTTCTTC. This codes for CASSPTTGSSGNEQFF. This chain links TRBV27 with TRBJ2-1; 7 bases fit TRBD1. The germline gives CDR1 MNHEY, CDR2 SMNVEV (reference sequence). The V gene end was trimmed by 5 bases and the J gene end by 7 bases; junction bases not matched to a gene: 14. This CDR3 is 16 amino acids long.